The next 30 T cell receptor beta chains were all read from a single sample in a study of cytomegalovirus exposure and HLA in healthy donors. PCR amplification relied on 60 Vbeta primers (plus 13 Jbeta primers). Sequenced by immunoSEQ multiplex PCR; TCRdb stores in-frame clones only, minus some. The sample lists about 98,000 clones; about two thirds were seen once. Sequencing was carried out using PBMCs. These receptors all come from a female donor in good health and CMV-seronegative.

The chain recombines TRBV11-2 with TRBJ2-7; 12 nucleotides match TRBD1. The CDR3 is 17 residues long. Germline lookup yields CDR1 SGHAT and CDR2 FQNNGV. The V segment lost 1 base and the J segment 3 bases; nucleotides outside the gene matches: 7. The CDR3 sequence is CASSLVAGTGGGYEQYF. The CDR3 coding sequence is TGTGCCAGCAGCTTAGTGGCCGGGACAGGGGGCGGCTACGAGCAGTACTTC.

This clone was detected only a few times. J is TRBJ2-1 and V is TRBV5-4, with D possibly TRBD1 on 5 matching bases. Trimming took 4 bases from V and 6 from J, leaving 8 bases between them. The CDR3 runs to 12 residues. Germline V CDR1 and CDR2: SGHNT, YYREEE (reference sequence). This CDR3 is CASSPTGNEQFF. DNA for the CDR3: TGTGCCAGCAGCCCTACAGGCAATGAGCAGTTCTTC. Filled out from reference TRBV5-4 and TRBJ2-1, the complete variable domain reads ETGVTQSPTHLIKTRGQQVTLRCSSQSGHNTVSWYQQALGQGPQFIFQYYREEENGRGNFPPRFSGLQFPNYSSELNVNALELDDSALYLCASSPTGNEQFFGPGTRLTVL.

The V gene is TRBV7-8, the J gene TRBJ2-1; TRBD2 agrees at 11 bases. The CDR3 covers 18 residues. Germline assignment: CDR1 SGHVS and CDR2 FQNEAQ. Germline trimming cut 4 bases from V and 2 bases from J; bases unmatched to any gene: 10. The CDR3 is CASSSLAGGPSPYNEQFF. The CDR3, as DNA: TGTGCCAGCAGCTCCCTAGCGGGGGGCCCCTCACCCTACAATGAGCAGTTCTTC.

This chain joins TRBV4-2 and TRBJ2-7; D is ambiguous. Between the trimmed V and J ends, which lost 1 base and 2 bases, there was a span of 12 bases. Germline CDR1 reads LGHNA; CDR2 reads YNFKEQ. The CDR3 consists of 15 residues. In DNA form, the CDR3 reads TGTGCCAGCAGCCAAGGGCAGGCCTCGACCTACGAGCAGTACTTC. It yields the protein CASSQGQASTYEQYF.

The chain couples TRBV6-5 to TRBJ2-1; D is possibly TRBD2 (6 bases). V was trimmed by 3 bases and J by 3 bases, leaving 15 bases between them. Looked up from germline, CDR1 is MNHEY and CDR2 is SVGAGI. This CDR3 spans 16 amino acids. CDR3 bases: TGTGCCAGCAGTTATTCTAGCGTTGTGGGCTACAATGAGCAGTTCTTC. This gives the protein CASSYSSVVGYNEQFF.

This clone was seen only a few times. The V call is TRBV5-1, the J call TRBJ2-2; 8 bases align to TRBD2. Trimming cost V 4 bases and J 4 bases; bases outside gene matches: 6. CDR3 length: 15 residues. Germline loops: CDR1 SGHRS, CDR2 YFSETQ. The CDR3 sequence: CASSRGGSFTGELFF. In DNA form, the CDR3 reads TGCGCCAGCAGCCGGGGGGGAAGTTTCACCGGGGAGCTGTTTTTT.

This clone was detected only a few times. This sequence joins TRBV6-5 and TRBJ1-2; TRBD1 might be the D (6 bases). This CDR3 comprises 13 residues. The germline V gene encodes CDR1 MNHEY and CDR2 SVGAGI. The V end lost 2 bases, the J end lost 4 bases, and 8 bases lay between the germline ends. The CDR3, as DNA: TGTGCCAGCAGTTACGGGGGGGCCTATGGCTACACCTTC. This gives the protein CASSYGGAYGYTF.

The chain is built from TRBV5-1 and TRBJ1-1; 8 bases align to TRBD1. J gave up 4 bases and V 3 bases, and 5 bases lay outside the gene matches. The CDR3 sequence is 14 residues long. Germline values: CDR1 SGHRS, CDR2 YFSETQ. DNA for the CDR3: TGCGCCAGCAGCTCCCAGGGGGCGTCCACTGAAGCTTTCTTT. It codes for CASSSQGASTEAFF.

This clone was seen once. The chain couples TRBV4-1 to TRBJ2-2, with 7 positions matching TRBD2. The length of the CDR3 is 17 residues. Germline values: CDR1 MGHRA, CDR2 YSYEKL. V was clipped by 1 base and J by 1 base; unmatched bases: 6. As DNA, the CDR3 is TGCGCCAGCAGCCAAGGGGAGGGCAGAAAGAACACCGGGGAGCTGTTTTTT. Amino acid sequence: CASSQGEGRKNTGELFF.

The chain joins TRBV19 to TRBJ1-5; 9 bases match TRBD1. CDR3 length equals 14 residues. CDR1 LNHDA and CDR2 SQIVND come from the germline V gene (reference sequence). Trimming took 9 bases from V and 4 from J; bases not matched to a gene: 7. CDR3 region: CASRLGTGNQPQHF. In DNA, the CDR3 is TGTGCCAGCCGTCTTGGGACAGGGAATCAGCCCCAGCATTTT.

This clone was counted a few times. V usage is TRBV19 and J usage is TRBJ2-5; 9 positions agree with TRBD2. The CDR3 length is 14 residues. V trimming: 4 bases; J trimming: 4 bases; junction bases outside the gene matches: 4. Germline V lookup: CDR1 LNHDA, CDR2 SQIVND (reference sequence). The CDR3 spells CASSTLSGGETQYF. DNA of the CDR3: TGTGCCAGTAGTACCCTTAGCGGGGGAGAGACCCAGTACTTC.

The chain is built from TRBV5-1 and TRBJ1-5; D unresolved. The germline V and J ends were trimmed by 2 bases and 4 bases, with 13 bases remaining between them. Germline-derived CDR1 and CDR2 are SGHRS and YFSETQ. CDR3 length equals 15 residues. CDR3 amino acids: CASSFGDYPNQPQHF. The CDR3 DNA reads as TGCGCCAGCAGCTTCGGTGACTACCCGAATCAGCCCCAGCATTTT.

This clone has more than one count but fewer than ten. The chain uses TRBV7-9 and TRBJ1-6; D not resolved. Trimming left V 6 bases short and J 5 bases short, with 5 bases between. The CDR3 contains 12 residues. Germline-derived CDR1 and CDR2 are SEHNR and FQNEAQ (reference sequence). This CDR3 reads CASRQNNSPLHF. The DNA of the CDR3 is TGTGCCAGCAGACAAAATAATTCACCCCTCCACTTT.

This chain connects TRBV5-4 to TRBJ2-3; 8 nucleotides align to TRBD2. The CDR3 contains 14 residues. Trimming at V came to 1 base and at J to 5 bases, leaving 3 bases not matched to a gene. The germline V gene has CDR1 SGHNT and CDR2 YYREEE (reference sequence). For the CDR3, the DNA is TGTGCCAGCAGCTTGAAAACTAGCGGAGATACGCAGTATTTT. It encodes CASSLKTSGDTQYF. Full variable domain (remainder filled in from reference TRBV5-4 and TRBJ2-3): ETGVTQSPTHLIKTRGQQVTLRCSSQSGHNTVSWYQQALGQGPQFIFQYYREEENGRGNFPPRFSGLQFPNYSSELNVNALELDDSALYLCASSLKTSGDTQYFGPGTRLTVL.

The V gene is TRBV21-1, the J gene TRBJ2-5; TRBD2 is the table's D call, not checked against the DNA. TRBV21-1 is a listed pseudogene. This CDR3 is built from 20 residues. The CDR3 protein is CASSKVGGTSGRASQETQYF. In DNA form, the CDR3 reads TGTGCCAGCAGCAAAGTGGGCGGGACTAGCGGGAGGGCCAGCCAAGAGACCCAGTACTTC.

There are a few counts of this clone. The chain links TRBV6-5 to TRBJ1-2; weak D call: TRBD1 (5 bases). This CDR3 is built from 15 residues. Germline-derived CDR1 and CDR2 are MNHEY and SVGAGI. The germline V and J ends were trimmed by 2 bases and 4 bases, with 14 bases remaining between them. The CDR3 loop is CASSYATGVGYGYTF. CDR3 nucleotides: TGTGCCAGCAGTTACGCCACGGGGGTTGGCTATGGCTACACCTTC.

In DNA form, the CDR3 reads TGTGCCAGCAGCTCGAATCTACAGGGGGCAGATGAAAAACTGTTTTTT. It translates to CASSSNLQGADEKLFF. V and J are TRBV7-9 and TRBJ1-4, with 9 bases lining up with TRBD1. The germline gives CDR1 SEHNR, CDR2 FQNEAQ (reference sequence). The CDR3 spans 16 residues. V was pared by 4 bases and J by 6 bases, with 9 bases of the junction left unmatched. Full variable domain (missing parts from reference TRBV7-9 and TRBJ1-4): DTGVSQNPRHKITKRGQNVTFRCDPISEHNRLYWYRQTLGQGPEFLTYFQNEAQLEKSRLLSDRFSAERPKGSFSTLEIQRTEQGDSAMYLCASSSNLQGADEKLFFGSGTQLSVL.

Note on this clone: At one end, the junction sequence differs from germline, possibly due to a read error. The rearrangement uses TRBV5-4 and TRBJ2-2, with D tentatively TRBD2 (5 bases). Germline V CDR1 and CDR2: SGHNT, YYREEE (reference sequence). CDR3 length: 17 amino acids. The CDR3 loop reads CVSSLGALVPNTGELFF. The CDR3 coding sequence is TGTGTCAGCAGCTTGGGAGCGCTGGTACCTAACACCGGGGAGCTGTTTTTT.

V gene TRBV6-1 combines with J gene TRBJ1-5; 7 bases are a match to TRBD1. This CDR3 region has 15 residues. V lost 6 bases and J lost 0; bases outside the gene matches: 5. The germline gives CDR1 MNHNS, CDR2 SASEGT. CDR3 sequence reads: CASRGTAYSNQPQHF. CDR3 bases: TGTGCCAGCAGGGGGACAGCCTATAGCAATCAGCCCCAGCATTTT.

This rearrangement joins TRBV7-6 to TRBJ1-1; 7 bases match TRBD1. Germline CDR1 and CDR2: SGHVS and FNYEAQ. The V segment lost 5 bases and the J segment 2 bases; nucleotides outside the gene matches: 8. CDR3 length equals 15 residues. CDR3 amino acids: CASSAVQGLNTEAFF. Written as DNA, the CDR3 is TGTGCCAGCAGCGCTGTACAGGGGCTTAACACTGAAGCTTTCTTT.

CDR3 in amino acids: CAWRQEAGGLGTQYF. CDR3 sequence (DNA): TGTGCCTGGCGCCAGGAGGCGGGGGGCCTGGGAACGCAGTATTTT. The V gene is TRBV30, the J gene TRBJ2-3; 8 positions agree with TRBD2. The germline gives CDR1 GTSNPN, CDR2 SVGIG (reference sequence). This CDR3 is built from 15 residues. Trimming cost V 5 bases and J 9 bases; bases outside gene matches: 16.

J is TRBJ2-3 and V is TRBV12-5; possible D gene TRBD2, 6 bases. The CDR3 is made up of 15 amino acids. CDR1 is LGHNT and CDR2 is FRNRAP in the germline V gene. The V end was cut by 3 bases, the J end by 6 bases, with 16 bases between. CDR3 DNA: TGTGCTAGTGGTTTTGGGGGGACCATAGGGGATACGCAGTATTTT. As protein: CASGFGGTIGDTQYF.

The chain has TRBV6-5 and TRBJ1-4, with D tentatively TRBD1 (6 bases). Germline values: CDR1 MNHEY, CDR2 SVGAGI. V shed 2 bases and J shed 4 bases, with 11 bases lying between them. The CDR3 spans 15 residues. As DNA, the CDR3 is TGTGCCAGCAGTTACGGGGGGGCGGGTAATGAAAAACTGTTTTTT. Amino acid sequence: CASSYGGAGNEKLFF.

This clone showed up just once. The chain employs TRBV5-7 and TRBJ1-4; TRBD1 is a possible D gene (5 bases). TRBV5-7 is classed as an ORF, of uncertain function. V was clipped by 6 bases and J by 4 bases, with 16 bases between them. The CDR3 covers 15 residues. In DNA form, the CDR3 reads TGTGCCAGCATCTTCCTGACAGCTAATAATGAAAAACTGTTTTTT. This codes for CASIFLTANNEKLFF.

With regard to this clone: A junction end diverges from the germline sequence, so it may reflect a read error. In the same sample, other DNA sequences code for this CDR3. V and J are TRBV7-9 and TRBJ2-7; D remains unclear. The CDR3 is made up of 16 amino acids. The germline V gene encodes CDR1 SEHNR and CDR2 FQNEAQ (reference sequence). CDR3 sequence (DNA): TGTGCCAGCAGCTTAGACGCGGTAGGCGGTAGCAACGAGCAGTACTTT. As protein: CASSLDAVGGSNEQYF.

This clone was counted once. This sequence joins TRBV6-5 and TRBJ1-5, with 7 positions matching TRBD1. Germline V lookup: CDR1 MNHEY, CDR2 SVGAGI. The CDR3 spans 14 residues. The V segment lost 6 bases and the J segment 2 bases; nucleotides outside the gene matches: 4. CDR3 sequence: CASSPTGGNQPQHF. The CDR3 region has the DNA TGTGCCAGCAGCCCCACAGGGGGCAATCAGCCCCAGCATTTT.

The chain couples TRBV9 to TRBJ2-7; TRBD2 matches at 11 bases. V gave up 0 bases and J gave up 7 bases; unmatched junction bases: 6. CDR3 length: 15 amino acids. CDR1 and CDR2 (germline): SGDLS, YYNGEE. The CDR3 DNA sequence: TGTGCCAGCAGCGTAGATACTAGCGGGAGTTGGGAGCAGTACTTC. It specifies CASSVDTSGSWEQYF.

The genes are TRBV11-3 and TRBJ1-1; a weak D match, TRBD1 (6 bases). Trimming took 5 bases from V and 4 from J, leaving 17 bases between them. CDR1 is SGHNT, CDR2 YENEEA, per germline. The CDR3 extends over 15 amino acids. CDR3 nucleotides: TGTGCCAGCAGCCTAACAGGGTTTTCGGGCACTGAAGCTTTCTTT. Protein product: CASSLTGFSGTEAFF.

The chain couples TRBV29-1 to TRBJ2-7, with a possible D match to TRBD1 (5 bases). The germline V gene encodes CDR1 SQVTM and CDR2 ANQGSEA. The CDR3 extends over 13 amino acids. The ends were cut back, 5 bases at V and 8 bases at J, with 19 bases in the middle. The CDR3 is CSVRSPGQDKQYF. For the CDR3, the DNA is TGCAGCGTTCGGTCACCCGGACAAGATAAGCAGTACTTC.

The rearrangement uses TRBV7-9 and TRBJ2-5; 8 bases are shared with TRBD2. In germline, CDR1 is SEHNR, CDR2 FQNEAQ (reference sequence). The junction had 3 bases not matched to a gene; V was cut back by 3 bases and J by 3 bases. This CDR3 has 14 residues. The CDR3 loop reads CASSFTSGKETQYF. Written as DNA, the CDR3 is TGTGCCAGCAGCTTTACTAGCGGCAAAGAGACCCAGTACTTC.